Listed below are T cell receptor beta chains from one sample, sequenced in a study of blood T cell repertoires in COVID-19. The assay was immunoSEQ multiplex PCR, and TCRdb's table has in-frame clones only and misses some. The repertoire includes a few hundred thousand clones, around 85% of them detected once, and around 6.9% sits in the top ten. The sample was peripheral blood. The receptors come from a human donor in a cohort sampled during active COVID-19. Each CDR3 is given with its conserved first and last residue. A D gene is named only where the DNA matches it firmly. Not all rows give a size; the values are once, few, many and, for expanded clones, a class.

>NA|TRBD2|TRBV5-1|TRBJ2-7
CAGAGDEPHSYEQYF
TGCGCCGGCGCGGGGGACGAGCCTCACTCCTACGAGCAGTACTTC
>NA|TRBD1|TRBV7-8|TRBJ1-2
CASSSTGANFYGYTF
TGTGCCAGCAGCTCTACAGGGGCTAATTTCTATGGCTACACCTTC
>NA|NA|TRBV6-6|TRBJ2-4
CASSHGIAKNIQYF
TGTGCCAGCAGCCACGGGATAGCCAAAAACATTCAGTACTTC
>NA|NA|TRBV2|TRBJ1-1
CASSPDRTEAFF
TGTGCCAGCAGCCCGGACAGAACTGAAGCTTTCTTT
>NA|NA|TRBV7-9|TRBJ2-1
CASSSSRVSYNEQFF
TGTGCCAGCAGCTCGTCTCGCGTTTCCTACAATGAGCAGTTCTTC
>NA|TRBD1|TRBV19|TRBJ1-3
CASSIGQVSGNTIYF
TGTGCCAGTAGTATTGGACAGGTTTCTGGAAACACCATATATTTT
>NA|NA|TRBV24-1|TRBJ1-1
CATRKGRSTEAFF
TGTGCCACCAGGAAAGGGAGGAGCACTGAAGCTTTCTTT
>NA|NA|TRBV11-1|TRBJ1-1
CASSLVVFQEAFF
TGTGCCAGCAGCCTAGTCGTTTTTCAGGAAGCTTTCTTT
>NA|NA|TRBV5-1|TRBJ1-4
CASSLGQIFNEKLFF
TGCGCCAGCAGCTTGGGACAGATATTTAATGAAAAACTGTTTTTT
>NA|NA|TRBV19|TRBJ2-5
CASSIWGEETQYF
TGTGCCAGTAGTATATGGGGGGAAGAGACCCAGTACTTC
>NA|TRBD1|TRBV27|TRBJ2-7
CASSSPGRGEQYF
TGTGCCAGCAGTTCTCCGGGCAGGGGGGAGCAGTACTTC
>NA|TRBD2|TRBV30|TRBJ2-7
CAWSVRGGRGEQYF
TGTGCCTGGAGTGTACGGGGGGGGCGAGGCGAGCAGTACTTC
>few|NA|TRBV7-3|TRBJ1-5
CASSLGGNSNQPQHF
TGTGCCAGCAGCTTGGGGGGGAATAGCAATCAGCCCCAGCATTTT
>NA|NA|TRBV2|TRBJ1-5
CASSETTGNQPQHF
TGTGCCAGCAGTGAGACGACAGGCAATCAGCCCCAGCATTTT
>once|TRBD1|TRBV6-5|TRBJ1-2
CASSYSIWTGSGYTF
TGTGCCAGCAGTTACTCGATCTGGACAGGGAGTGGCTACACCTTC
>NA|TRBD1|TRBV5-4|TRBJ1-2
CASSLKSDRGLGYTF
TGTGCCAGCAGCTTGAAGTCCGACAGGGGCTTAGGCTACACCTTC
>few|NA|TRBV28|TRBJ1-6
CASSLQGRSSSALHF
TGTGCCAGCAGTCTACAGGGCAGGAGTAGTTCGGCCCTCCACTTT
>NA|TRBD1|TRBV5-5|TRBJ1-3
CASSPGQVSGNTIYF
TGTGCCAGCAGCCCCGGACAGGTCTCTGGAAACACCATATATTTT
>NA|TRBD1|TRBV6-1|TRBJ2-7
CASSEPQTGGYEQYF
TGTGCCAGCAGTGAACCTCAGACAGGGGGCTACGAGCAGTACTTC
>NA|NA|TRBV4-2|TRBJ1-1
CASSQAGLNTEAFF
TGTGCCAGCAGCCAAGCGGGTCTGAACACTGAAGCTTTCTTT
>few|TRBD2|TRBV7-8|TRBJ2-7
CASSLGLAGENPYEQYF
TGTGCCAGCAGCTTAGGGCTAGCGGGGGAGAACCCCTACGAGCAGTACTTC
>NA|NA|TRBV7-9|TRBJ1-2
CASSLRRDNYGYTF
TGTGCCAGCAGCTTACGCAGGGATAACTATGGCTACACCTTC
>NA|NA|TRBV7-6|TRBJ1-5
CASSPGDSRNQPQHF
TGTGCCAGCAGCCCCGGAGACTCCCGCAATCAGCCCCAGCATTTT
>NA|TRBD1|TRBV6-2/TRBV6-3|TRBJ1-2
CASSPSIRTGSTPHYGYTF
TGTGCCAGCAGCCCTTCCATCAGGACAGGCTCGACTCCTCACTATGGCTACACCTTC
>once|NA|TRBV25-1|TRBJ1-2
CASSEHRVNYGYTF
TGTGCCAGCAGTGAACACAGGGTTAACTATGGCTACACCTTC
>NA|NA|TRBV4-1|TRBJ1-4
CASSLRLVGEKLFF
TGCGCCAGCAGCCTAAGACTCGTCGGGGAAAAACTGTTTTTT
>NA|NA|TRBV5-1|TRBJ2-7
CASSSPGTYEQYF
TGCGCCAGCAGCTCTCCGGGGACCTACGAGCAGTACTTC
>NA|NA|TRBV24-1|TRBJ1-2
CATSDPGRGYTF
TGTGCCACCAGTGATCCGGGTCGGGGCTACACCTTC
>few|TRBD1|TRBV5-1|TRBJ1-5
CASSKTTGVGQPQHF
TGCGCCAGCAGCAAGACGACAGGGGTTGGGCAGCCCCAGCATTTT
>NA|NA|TRBV9|TRBJ1-2
CASLPGLGAYGYTF
TGTGCCAGTCTGCCCGGGCTTGGGGCATATGGCTACACCTTC
>NA|NA|TRBV14|TRBJ2-7
CASSQDGQTYEQYF
TGTGCCAGCAGCCAAGATGGACAGACTTACGAGCAGTACTTC
>NA|NA|TRBV7-3|TRBJ1-1
CASSSTVNTEAFF
TGTGCCAGCAGCTCGACAGTGAACACTGAAGCTTTCTTT
>NA|NA|TRBV7-9|TRBJ2-1
CASSHIRGNEQFF
TGTGCCAGCAGCCACATAAGGGGCAATGAGCAGTTCTTC
>NA|NA|TRBV11-3|TRBJ2-2
CASSSRGMSTGELFF
TGTGCCAGCAGCTCGAGAGGGATGAGCACCGGGGAGCTGTTTTTT
>few|NA|TRBV5-1|TRBJ1-1
CASSYTGGTEAFF
TGCGCCAGCAGTTATACCGGAGGGACTGAAGCTTTCTTT
>NA|TRBD1|TRBV2|TRBJ2-5
CASSGSGTEEETQYF
TGTGCCAGCAGTGGATCCGGGACAGAGGAAGAGACCCAGTACTTC